The 21 T cell receptor beta chains reported below all come from one sample, sequenced in a study of cytomegalovirus exposure and HLA in healthy donors. The PCR made use of 60 Vbeta and 13 Jbeta primers. The protocol was immunoSEQ multiplex PCR, while the TCRdb copy is restricted to in-frame clones and leaves out a portion. The sample contains around 67,000 clones, about 84% of which appear only once. Specimen: PBMCs. Receptors originate from a man younger than 30 in good health and CMV-seropositive.

The chain links TRBV10-1 to TRBJ2-7; 10 nucleotides agree with TRBD2. The J segment lost 4 bases and the V segment lost 4 bases, leaving 7 bases of the junction unmatched. In germline, CDR1 is WNHNN, CDR2 SYGVQD (reference sequence). The length of the CDR3 is 15 residues. CDR3 region: CASSGSSGSAYEQYF. The CDR3 DNA sequence: TGCGCCAGCAGTGGTTCTAGCGGGAGTGCTTACGAGCAGTACTTC.

V and J are TRBV27 and TRBJ1-1; D is undetermined. This CDR3 spans 15 amino acids. V shed 4 bases and J shed 0 bases, with 12 bases lying between them. The germline CDR1 and CDR2 sequences are MNHEY and SMNVEV (reference sequence). CDR3 sequence: CASSYNRAMNTEAFF. The CDR3 DNA follows: TGTGCCAGCAGTTATAACAGAGCCATGAACACTGAAGCTTTCTTT.

The gene calls are TRBV5-1 and TRBJ1-6; 9 positions agree with TRBD1. J gave up 8 bases and V 2 bases, and 5 bases lay outside the gene matches. The CDR3 contains 15 residues. In germline, CDR1 is SGHRS, CDR2 YFSETQ. In DNA, the CDR3 is TGCGCCAGCAGCTTAGGGGGACAGGGCTATTCACCCCTCCACTTT. This encodes CASSLGGQGYSPLHF.

The chain joins TRBV6-5 to TRBJ1-5; a possible D gene is TRBD1 (5 bases). Deletions cut 6 bases from V and 6 bases from J, with 15 bases between. CDR1 is MNHEY, CDR2 SVGAGI, per germline. The CDR3 is 14 amino acids. CDR3 coding DNA: TGTGCCAGCAGCCCGCTAGGGGTCGGTCAGCCCCAGCATTTT. This translates into CASSPLGVGQPQHF.

In this sample, this clone turned up once. The chain carries TRBV15 and TRBJ2-7, with TRBD2 as a possible D gene (5 bases). Germline V gene lookup returns CDR1 LNHNV and CDR2 YYDKDF (reference sequence). V was shortened by 0 bases and J by 4 bases, with 13 bases between the two germline ends. The CDR3 covers 15 residues. The CDR3 here is CATSRDLGLLYEQYF. CDR3 DNA: TGTGCCACCAGCAGAGATCTAGGACTTTTATACGAGCAGTACTTC.

This chain uses TRBV7-6 with TRBJ2-7, with a possible D match to TRBD1 (5 bases). The V gene's germline CDR1 is SGHVS and CDR2 FNYEAQ. The ends were cut back, 3 bases at V and 2 bases at J, with 5 bases in the middle. The CDR3 is 12 amino acids. In nucleotides, the CDR3 is TGTGCCAGCAGCTTGACAGCCTACGAGCAGTACTTC. It yields the protein CASSLTAYEQYF.

This clone was observed a few times. The chain links TRBV28 to TRBJ2-6; the D is unclear. From germline, CDR1 is MDHEN and CDR2 SYDVKM. The CDR3 totals 13 residues. Trimming took 8 bases from V and 1 from J, leaving 6 bases between them. CDR3 loop: CASHLSGANVLTF. The CDR3 bases are TGTGCCAGCCACCTATCTGGGGCCAACGTCCTGACTTTC.

This chain joins TRBV5-1 and TRBJ1-2; 9 positions agree with TRBD1. Germline CDR1 reads SGHRS; CDR2 reads YFSETQ. The trim removed 4 bases at V and 6 bases at J, leaving 10 bases unmatched. This CDR3 is built from 15 residues. CDR3 DNA: TGCGCCAGCAGCCTCCGAACAGGGGGCAACGATGGCTACACCTTC. Translating gives CASSLRTGGNDGYTF.

The J gene is TRBJ2-5, the V gene TRBV5-1; 9 positions agree with TRBD2. The length of the CDR3 is 14 residues. CDR1 is SGHRS and CDR2 is YFSETQ in the germline V gene. J gave up 4 bases and V 5 bases, and 6 bases lay outside the gene matches. The CDR3 is CASRHSGRGETQYF. The CDR3 DNA follows: TGCGCCAGCAGACATAGCGGGAGAGGAGAGACCCAGTACTTC.

V and J are TRBV6-5 and TRBJ1-1; D not resolved. Trimming stripped 6 bases from V and 0 bases from J, with 8 bases between. This CDR3 contains 13 residues. CDR1 and CDR2 from the germline V gene are MNHEY and SVGAGI. The DNA of the CDR3 is TGTGCCAGCAGAAAGTACATGAACACTGAAGCTTTCTTT. Its translation is CASRKYMNTEAFF.

The chain uses TRBV6-5 and TRBJ2-3; a weak D match, TRBD1 (6 bases). Germline CDR1 MNHEY, CDR2 SVGAGI. This CDR3 comprises 12 residues. Trimming shortened V by 6 bases and J by 12 bases, and 16 bases separated the two germline ends. The CDR3 loop reads CASRRAGESQYF. The CDR3 region has the DNA TGTGCCAGCAGACGAGCAGGGGAGTCACAGTATTTT.

This chain connects TRBV7-2 to TRBJ1-1; maybe TRBD1 (5 bases). The V gene lost 7 bases and the J gene lost 8 bases, with 17 bases spanning the gap. The CDR3 totals 13 residues. Per the germline V gene, CDR1 is SGHTA and CDR2 is FQGNSA. CDR3 sequence (DNA): TGTGCCAGCACCATGGGGCAACCGACGGAAGCTTTCTTT. Amino acid sequence: CASTMGQPTEAFF.

The genes are TRBV19 and TRBJ1-2; perhaps TRBD1 as D (6 bases). Looked up from germline, CDR1 is LNHDA and CDR2 is SQIVND (reference sequence). There are 15 residues in the CDR3. The germline V and J ends were trimmed by 4 bases and 4 bases, with 16 bases remaining between them. DNA of the CDR3: TGTGCCAGTAGTAGGATCCCGGGGGGGGCCTATGGCTACACCTTC. As protein: CASSRIPGGAYGYTF.

The chain joins TRBV19 to TRBJ2-7; a possible D gene is TRBD1 (7 bases). The CDR3 has 13 amino acids. CDR1 LNHDA and CDR2 SQIVND come from the germline V gene (reference sequence). V lost 4 bases and J 7 bases, leaving 14 bases between the germline ends. CDR3 region: CASSTDRAGEQYF. The CDR3 nucleotides read TGTGCCAGTAGTACAGACAGGGCGGGGGAGCAGTACTTC.

This chain links TRBV10-2 with TRBJ2-7, with 7 nucleotides matching TRBD1. The CDR3 extends over 13 amino acids. J gave up 5 bases and V 9 bases, and 10 bases lay outside the gene matches. Germline assignment: CDR1 WSHSY and CDR2 SAAADI. The CDR3 sequence is CARSGQEGDEQYF. Written as DNA, the CDR3 is TGCGCCAGAAGCGGACAGGAAGGGGACGAGCAGTACTTC.

J is TRBJ1-5 and V is TRBV19; perhaps TRBD1 as D (5 bases). This CDR3 spans 13 amino acids. CDR1 is LNHDA, CDR2 SQIVND, per germline (reference sequence). Trimming took 3 bases from V and 6 from J, leaving 9 bases between them. The CDR3 here is CASSIGGSQPQHF. CDR3 bases: TGTGCCAGTAGTATCGGGGGAAGTCAGCCCCAGCATTTT.

The chain links TRBV29-1 to TRBJ1-1; TRBD1 matches 11 bases. Germline assignment: CDR1 SQVTM and CDR2 ANQGSEA. The CDR3 contains 14 residues. The V and J ends lost 2 bases and 5 bases, in that order; junction bases with no gene match: 4. CDR3: CSVERDRGWTEAFF. CDR3 sequence (DNA): TGCAGCGTTGAACGGGACAGGGGGTGGACTGAAGCTTTCTTT.

This rearrangement joins TRBV5-4 to TRBJ1-4, with TRBD1 matching over 9 bases. CDR3 length: 15 residues. CDR1 and CDR2 from the germline V gene are SGHNT and YYREEE (reference sequence). Losses at the gene ends were 4 bases for V and 4 bases for J; bases not matched to a gene: 5. In DNA form, the CDR3 reads TGTGCCAGCAGCATCACAGGGGGCCTTAATGAAAAACTGTTTTTT. Translation gives CASSITGGLNEKLFF. Supplemented by reference TRBV5-4 and TRBJ1-4, the full variable domain reads ETGVTQSPTHLIKTRGQQVTLRCSSQSGHNTVSWYQQALGQGPQFIFQYYREEENGRGNFPPRFSGLQFPNYSSELNVNALELDDSALYLCASSITGGLNEKLFFGSGTQLSVL.

The CDR3 DNA is TGTGCCATCAGGGGGACAGGGGAGGCTGAAAAACTGTTTTTT. This sequence encodes CAIRGTGEAEKLFF. The genes are TRBV10-3 and TRBJ1-4; 10 nucleotides match TRBD1. Trimming took 6 bases from V and 7 from J; bases not matched to a gene: 5. Germline assignment: CDR1 ENHRY and CDR2 SYGVKD. The CDR3 runs 14 residues.

The chain employs TRBV4-1 and TRBJ1-3; TRBD1 matches at 9 bases. V shed 0 bases and J 0 bases; nucleotides not matched to a gene: 6. This CDR3 has 18 amino acids. CDR1 and CDR2 (germline): MGHRA, YSYEKL. DNA of the CDR3: TGCGCCAGCAGCCAAGAACCAGGGGGACAGGGCTCTGGAAACACCATATATTTT. As protein: CASSQEPGGQGSGNTIYF.

This chain links TRBV6-5 with TRBJ2-1; 7 positions match TRBD2. CDR3 length equals 15 residues. Germline V gives CDR1 MNHEY, CDR2 SVGAGI. V gave up 0 bases and J gave up 2 bases; unmatched junction bases: 1. The CDR3 spells CASSYSGGAYNEQFF. The DNA of the CDR3 is TGTGCCAGCAGTTACTCGGGGGGGGCCTACAATGAGCAGTTCTTC.